The text below deals with one TCR beta chain. At one of its ends the junction is not consistent with the germline gene, which may arise from a read error. PCR was performed a second time for about 6 to 11 cycles using a sample-barcoded 5' primer and a J-beta primer mix. A template-switch adaptor containing 12 random nucleotides labeled each cDNA molecule. TCRdb ran MiXCR on the 5' RACE reads and lists one entry per CDR3 protein. The sample carries around 870,000 distinct CDR3 sequences, under 35% recorded once. The sample is drawn from a study of blood T cells in healthy people across ages. Germline values: CDR1 MNHNY, CDR2 SVGAGI (reference sequence). This CDR3 is built from 11 residues.

This rearrangement joins TRBV6-6 to TRBJ2-6; TRBD1 might be the D (5 bases). The source is a woman of 80 years or more in good health. Material: blood. The CDR3 loop reads CASSGANVRTF. DNA for the CDR3: TGTGCCAGCTCTGGGGCCAACGTCCGGACTTTC.